The 25 T cell receptor beta chains listed next were all sequenced from one sample in a study of blood T cell repertoires in COVID-19. Here immunoSEQ multiplex PCR was the method, and the copy in TCRdb shows in-frame clones only, minus some. The repertoire holds about 200,000 clones, with approximately 82% as singletons. Sequences were obtained from PBMCs or T cells enriched from blood (not recorded which). The receptors derive from a man aged 35 to 55 who had recovered from COVID-19.

This clone was observed a handful of times. The V gene is TRBV7-2, the J gene TRBJ2-1; 7 bases fit TRBD2. In germline, CDR1 is SGHTA, CDR2 FQGNSA. The CDR3 extends over 14 amino acids. Trimming at V came to 0 bases and at J to 4 bases, leaving 0 bases not matched to a gene. CDR3 nucleotide sequence: TGTGCCAGCAGCTTAGCGGGGGGGTACAATGAGCAGTTCTTC. Protein: CASSLAGGYNEQFF.

This clone was detected only a few times. The chain is built from TRBV7-3 and TRBJ1-1; D is unresolved. The CDR3 is 14 amino acids. Trimming shortened V by 1 base and J by 1 base, and 7 bases separated the two germline ends. Germline V gene lookup returns CDR1 SGHTA and CDR2 FQGTGA. CDR3 DNA: TGTGCCAGCAGCTTAATCGGAGCGAACACTGAAGCTTTCTTT. Its protein is CASSLIGANTEAFF.

The rearrangement uses TRBV6-5 and TRBJ2-7, with TRBD2 identical over 10 bases. Germline lookup yields CDR1 MNHEY and CDR2 SVGAGI. V was clipped by 4 bases and J by 7 bases; unmatched bases: 7. The CDR3 runs to 14 residues. The CDR3 spells CASSSAGGPGEQYF. In DNA, the CDR3 is TGTGCCAGCAGTTCAGCGGGAGGGCCCGGAGAGCAGTACTTC.

This clone was detected only a few times. This CDR3 reads CASSRRGALDEQFF. In DNA, the CDR3 is TGTGCCAGCAGCCGACGGGGGGCTCTCGATGAGCAGTTCTTC. This chain connects TRBV4-2 to TRBJ2-1; maybe TRBD2 (7 bases). Between the trimmed V and J ends, which lost 4 bases and 8 bases, there was a span of 15 bases. Germline CDR1 and CDR2: LGHNA and YNFKEQ. This CDR3 region has 14 residues.

V gene TRBV6-4 combines with J gene TRBJ2-5; 11 nucleotides agree with TRBD2. CDR1 and CDR2 from the germline V gene are MRHNA and SNTAGT. V lost 6 bases, J lost 5 bases, and 11 bases stayed unmatched. The CDR3 sequence is 16 residues long. The CDR3 nucleotides read TGTGCCAGCAGCCTAATTACTAGCGGGGGTACGGAGACCCAGTACTTC. Encoded protein: CASSLITSGGTETQYF.

The chain employs TRBV9 and TRBJ2-3; 9 nucleotides align to TRBD2. Germline assignment: CDR1 SGDLS and CDR2 YYNGEE. Trimming removed 4 bases from V and 1 base from J; junction bases left unmatched: 7. This CDR3 region has 16 residues. The CDR3 sequence is CASSLLGGRGTDTQYF. CDR3 DNA sequence: TGTGCCAGCAGCCTACTGGGCGGGAGGGGCACAGATACGCAGTATTTT.

The gene calls are TRBV6-5 and TRBJ1-5; D remains unclear. In germline, CDR1 is MNHEY, CDR2 SVGAGI. With 5 bases removed from V and 0 bases from J, the gap between germline ends came to 11 bases. The CDR3 is 15 residues long. This chain's CDR3 is CASSQRWDSNQPQHF. As DNA, the CDR3 is TGTGCCAGCAGTCAGCGGTGGGATAGCAATCAGCCCCAGCATTTT.

This clone came up once. The chain uses TRBV30 and TRBJ1-3; possibly TRBD1 for D (5 bases). Germline lookup yields CDR1 GTSNPN and CDR2 SVGIG (reference sequence). V was shortened by 2 bases and J by 0 bases, with 14 bases between the two germline ends. This CDR3 has 16 amino acids. DNA for the CDR3: TGTGCCTGGAGTCGCGTCAACAGGCTCTCTGGAAACACCATATATTTT. Amino acid sequence: CAWSRVNRLSGNTIYF.

V usage is TRBV9 and J usage is TRBJ2-1, with 8 bases identical to TRBD2. The CDR3 totals 14 residues. The ends lost 0 bases at V and 9 bases at J; junction bases unmatched: 5. Germline V gene lookup returns CDR1 SGDLS and CDR2 YYNGEE. The CDR3: CASSVAGGTGEQFF. In DNA form, the CDR3 reads TGTGCCAGCAGCGTAGCGGGGGGGACCGGTGAGCAGTTCTTC.

This clone appeared once. V usage is TRBV18 and J usage is TRBJ1-1, with 7 bases matching TRBD1. This CDR3 region has 17 residues. Per germline, CDR1 KGHSH and CDR2 LQKENI. The junction had 13 bases not matched to a gene; V was cut back by 2 bases and J by 4 bases. The CDR3 loop is CASSPAQGGAGGTEAFF. In DNA, the CDR3 is TGTGCCAGCTCACCAGCTCAGGGGGGCGCGGGGGGCACTGAAGCTTTCTTT.

Only one count was recorded for this clone. V gene TRBV28 combines with J gene TRBJ2-2; the match to TRBD2 covers 13 bases. CDR1 is MDHEN and CDR2 is SYDVKM in the germline V gene. V lost 5 bases to trimming and J lost 3 bases; unmatched junction nucleotides: 6. The CDR3 is 17 residues long. The CDR3 bases are TGTGCCAGCAGTACAAGACTAGCGGGGGGATACACCGGGGAGCTGTTTTTT. Translation gives CASSTRLAGGYTGELFF.

This sequence joins TRBV5-1 and TRBJ1-4, with D unresolved. The CDR3 covers 13 residues. Germline CDR1 SGHRS, CDR2 YFSETQ. V lost 4 bases and J lost 3, with 7 bases in between. The CDR3 DNA sequence: TGCGCCAGCAGCAAGCTGGCTAATGAAAAACTGTTTTTT. This encodes CASSKLANEKLFF.

The chain recombines TRBV14 with TRBJ2-7; possible D gene TRBD1, 7 bases. Per the germline V gene, CDR1 is SGHDN and CDR2 is FVKESK. V was shortened by 0 bases and J by 7 bases, with 19 bases between the two germline ends. The CDR3 loop spans 16 amino acids. CDR3: CASSQDRRVRGEEQYF. In DNA, the CDR3 is TGTGCCAGCAGCCAAGATCGGCGAGTCAGGGGGGAAGAGCAGTACTTC.

The rearrangement uses TRBV4-1 and TRBJ1-1, with no clear D. Trimming took 4 bases from V and 5 from J, leaving 17 bases between them. Germline V CDR1 and CDR2: MGHRA, YSYEKL. The CDR3 is 15 amino acids. The CDR3 region is CASSPNALYDTEAFF. Written as DNA, the CDR3 is TGCGCCAGCAGCCCTAACGCGTTATACGATACTGAAGCTTTCTTT.

This clone showed up just once. The chain carries TRBV30 and TRBJ2-7, with 8 bases identical to TRBD1. After removal of 2 bases from V and 6 bases from J, the junction contained 9 bases not matched to a gene. CDR3 length equals 14 residues. The germline CDR1 and CDR2 sequences are GTSNPN and SVGIG (reference sequence). This CDR3 reads CAWSSDREVFEQYF. CDR3 sequence (DNA): TGTGCCTGGAGTTCGGACAGGGAGGTATTCGAGCAGTACTTC. Full variable domain (missing parts from reference TRBV30 and TRBJ2-7): SQTIHQWPATLVQPVGSPLSLECTVEGTSNPNLYWYRQAAGRGLQLLFYSVGIGQISSEVPQNLSASRPQDRQFILSSKKLLLSDSGFYLCAWSSDREVFEQYFGPGTRLTVT.

The chain is built from TRBV7-2 and TRBJ2-7, with TRBD1 matching 8 bases. The CDR3 is 15 residues long. The J segment lost 3 bases and the V segment lost 3 bases, leaving 7 bases of the junction unmatched. CDR1 and CDR2 (germline): SGHTA, FQGNSA. The CDR3 sequence: CASSFASQGGYEQYF. DNA of the CDR3: TGTGCCAGCAGCTTTGCGTCACAGGGGGGCTACGAGCAGTACTTC.

The chain links TRBV9 to TRBJ1-4; TRBD1 matches at 10 bases. CDR3 length: 18 amino acids. Germline trimming cut 3 bases from V and 2 bases from J; bases unmatched to any gene: 10. Germline V lookup: CDR1 SGDLS, CDR2 YYNGEE. Written as DNA, the CDR3 is TGTGCCAGCAGCGGGCGGGACAGGGGATACTTCACTAATGAAAAACTGTTTTTT. It codes for CASSGRDRGYFTNEKLFF.

The chain couples TRBV5-1 to TRBJ2-7, with 10 bases lining up with TRBD1. The V gene end was trimmed by 4 bases and the J gene end by 4 bases; junction bases not matched to a gene: 5. This CDR3 spans 14 amino acids. CDR1 is SGHRS and CDR2 is YFSETQ in the germline V gene. The CDR3, as DNA: TGCGCCAGCAGCGCCGGGACAGGGGAGTACGAGCAGTACTTC. Its protein is CASSAGTGEYEQYF.

The chain recombines TRBV12-3 or TRBV12-4 with TRBJ1-1, with no clear D. V was clipped by 5 bases and J by 8 bases, with 15 bases between them. CDR3 length equals 13 residues. CDR3 sequence (DNA): TGTGCCAGCAGTACCCGGGGTCAAAGAGAAGCTTTCTTT. Protein: CASSTRGQREAFF.

This clone was detected only a few times. V and J are TRBV6-2 or TRBV6-3 and TRBJ2-3; D unclear. Germline CDR1 MNHEY, CDR2 SVGEGT. The CDR3 extends over 13 amino acids. The V end lost 0 bases, the J end lost 4 bases, and 5 bases lay between the germline ends. The CDR3 is CASSYSLADTQYF. As DNA, the CDR3 is TGTGCCAGCAGTTACTCACTGGCAGATACGCAGTATTTT.

The rearrangement uses TRBV7-2 and TRBJ1-2; D possibly corresponds to TRBD1 (6 bases). The CDR3 covers 15 residues. V lost 1 base to trimming and J lost 4 bases, with 13 bases between them. The germline gives CDR1 SGHTA, CDR2 FQGNSA. Written as DNA, the CDR3 is TGTGCCAGCAGCTTAGAGGGGACACTGAGCTATGGCTACACCTTC. Encoded protein: CASSLEGTLSYGYTF.

This rearrangement joins TRBV5-1 to TRBJ2-1; TRBD2 might be the D (5 bases). This CDR3 comprises 14 residues. V was cut by 0 bases and J by 8 bases, with 12 bases left in between. Germline V gene data show CDR1 as SGHRS and CDR2 as YFSETQ. The CDR3 DNA follows: TGCGCCAGCAGCTTGGGGACGGGCGGGTATGAGCAGTTCTTC. It yields the protein CASSLGTGGYEQFF.

J is TRBJ2-1 and V is TRBV3-1 (or the pseudogene TRBV3-2); 7 nucleotides line up with TRBD2. Germline V gene data show CDR1 as LGHDT and CDR2 as YNNKEL (reference sequence). Trimming took 4 bases from V and 4 from J; bases not matched to a gene: 7. This CDR3 region has 15 residues. The CDR3 DNA sequence: TGTGCCAGCAGCCTGGGGGGAGGGGAGTACAATGAGCAGTTCTTC. Translating it yields CASSLGGGEYNEQFF.

Concerning this clone itself: Different DNA sequences within this sample yield the same CDR3. The V call is TRBV3-1 (or the pseudogene TRBV3-2), the J call TRBJ2-7, with 10 bases matching TRBD2. Germline CDR1 reads LGHDT; CDR2 reads YNNKEL (reference sequence). The CDR3 has 15 amino acids. Trimming at V came to 4 bases and at J to 1 base, leaving 4 bases not matched to a gene. The CDR3, as DNA: TGTGCCAGCAGCCGCCTAGCGGGAGTGTCCTACGAGCAGTACTTC. This encodes CASSRLAGVSYEQYF.

This clone was seen once. The rearrangement uses TRBV28 and TRBJ2-4, with D possibly TRBD1 on 5 matching bases. V was shortened by 5 bases and J by 2 bases, with 13 bases between the two germline ends. CDR1 and CDR2 from the germline V gene are MDHEN and SYDVKM. The CDR3 is 15 amino acids. The CDR3 sequence: CASSDDREPKNIQYF. The CDR3 DNA reads TGTGCCAGCAGTGATGACAGAGAACCCAAAAACATTCAGTACTTC.